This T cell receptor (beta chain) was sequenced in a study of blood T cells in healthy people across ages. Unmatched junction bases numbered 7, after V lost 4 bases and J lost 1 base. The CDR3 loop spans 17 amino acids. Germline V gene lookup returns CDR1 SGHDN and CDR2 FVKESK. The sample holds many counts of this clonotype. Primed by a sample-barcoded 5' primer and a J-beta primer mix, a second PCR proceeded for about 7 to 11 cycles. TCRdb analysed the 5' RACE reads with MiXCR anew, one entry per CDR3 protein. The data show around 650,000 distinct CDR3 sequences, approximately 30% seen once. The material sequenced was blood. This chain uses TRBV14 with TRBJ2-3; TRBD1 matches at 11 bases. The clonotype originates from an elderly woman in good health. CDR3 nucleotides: TGTGCCAGCAGCCCCTTAGGGACAGGGGGACGCACAGATACGCAGTATTTT. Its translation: CASSPLGTGGRTDTQYF.